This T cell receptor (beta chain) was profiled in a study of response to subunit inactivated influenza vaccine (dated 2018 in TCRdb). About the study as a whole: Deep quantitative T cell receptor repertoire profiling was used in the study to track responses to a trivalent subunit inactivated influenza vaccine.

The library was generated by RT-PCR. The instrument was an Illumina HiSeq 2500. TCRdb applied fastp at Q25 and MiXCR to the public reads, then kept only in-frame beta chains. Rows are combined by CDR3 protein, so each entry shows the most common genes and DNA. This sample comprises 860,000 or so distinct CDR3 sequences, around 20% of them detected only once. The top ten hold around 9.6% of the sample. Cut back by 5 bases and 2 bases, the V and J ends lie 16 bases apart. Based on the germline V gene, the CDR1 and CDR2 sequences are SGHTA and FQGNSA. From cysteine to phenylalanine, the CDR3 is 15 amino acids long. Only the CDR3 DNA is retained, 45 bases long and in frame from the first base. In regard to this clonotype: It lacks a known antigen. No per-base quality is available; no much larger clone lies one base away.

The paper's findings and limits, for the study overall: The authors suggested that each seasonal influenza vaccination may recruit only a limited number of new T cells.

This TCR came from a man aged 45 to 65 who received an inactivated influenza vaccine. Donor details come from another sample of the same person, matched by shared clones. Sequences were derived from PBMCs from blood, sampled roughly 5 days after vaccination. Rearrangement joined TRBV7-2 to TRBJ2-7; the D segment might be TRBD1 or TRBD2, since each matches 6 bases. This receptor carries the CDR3 CASSTFRGGTYEQYF. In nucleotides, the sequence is TGTGCCAGCAGCACGTTCAGGGGAGGCACCTACGAGCAGTACTTC.